These 18 T cell receptor beta chains originate from one sample sequenced in a study of patients and donors after allogeneic stem cell transplantation. TCRdb independently ran MiXCR on the RT-PCR reads; one entry per CDR3 protein. The repertoire consists of around 82,000 distinct CDR3 sequences, with 5% occurring once and the leading ten covering less than 3%. The specimen was blood, either unsorted or a sorted T cell fraction (not recorded which). Receptors originate from a human donor who was either an allogeneic HSCT recipient or a stem cell or donor lymphocyte infusion donor (not recorded which). It is not recorded whose cells these are; they may come from a transplant donor.

This clonotype was observed at least ten times. V and J are TRBV30 and TRBJ2-7, with TRBD2 matching 7 bases. CDR3 size: 15 residues. Germline CDR1 is GTSNPN and CDR2 is SVGIG (reference sequence). J lost 5 bases, V lost 1 base, and 11 bases had no gene match. The CDR3 sequence is CAWSGEGGPGNEQYF. CDR3 DNA: TGTGCCTGGAGTGGCGAGGGAGGGCCGGGAAACGAGCAGTACTTC.

About this clonotype: The conserved phenylalanine or tryptophan is not found at the CDR3 terminus, so this likely reflects a read error. The rearrangement links TRBV6-1 to TRBJ1-1, with 7 bases aligning to TRBD1. CDR1 MNHNS and CDR2 SASEGT come from the germline V gene. The CDR3 is 14 amino acids. J gave up 0 bases and V 6 bases, and 4 bases lay outside the gene matches. The CDR3 spells CASRDRSMNTEAFC. In DNA, the CDR3 is TGTGCCAGCAGGGACAGGTCCATGAACACTGAAGCTTTCTGT.

At least ten counts were recorded for this clonotype. The chain has TRBV5-1 and TRBJ2-2; D might be TRBD1 (6 bases). CDR3 length: 17 amino acids. Germline V gives CDR1 SGHRS, CDR2 YFSETQ. Trimming stripped 2 bases from V and 5 bases from J, with 19 bases between. CDR3 DNA: TGCGCCAGCAGCTTTTCCAGTGACAGGAGGAGGACCGGGGAGCTGTTTTTT. Protein product: CASSFSSDRRRTGELFF.

This clonotype was found many times. The genes are TRBV29-1 and TRBJ2-3; D unclear. CDR3 length: 12 residues. Deletions cut 0 bases from V and 2 bases from J, with 3 bases between. CDR1 is SQVTM and CDR2 is ANQGSEA in the germline V gene. The CDR3, as DNA: TGCAGCGTTGAAGACTACACAGATACGCAGTATTTT. This encodes CSVEDYTDTQYF.

This clonotype showed up many times. This chain connects TRBV5-1 to TRBJ2-6; the D gene is possibly TRBD2 (5 bases). Germline V lookup: CDR1 SGHRS, CDR2 YFSETQ. Trimming shortened V by 6 bases and J by 0 bases, and 22 bases separated the two germline ends. The CDR3 totals 19 residues. CDR3 coding DNA: TGCGCCAGCACCTTATTACCGACTATTCGATACTCTGGGGCCAACGTCCTGACTTTC. Residues: CASTLLPTIRYSGANVLTF.

This clonotype showed up just a few times. The genes are TRBV9 and TRBJ1-5; D is unresolved. The CDR3 is 13 amino acids. V was cut by 3 bases and J by 7 bases, with 11 bases left in between. Germline values: CDR1 SGDLS, CDR2 YYNGEE. CDR3 region: CASSDPDRQPQHF. CDR3 nucleotide sequence: TGTGCCAGCAGCGACCCCGATCGACAGCCCCAGCATTTT.

In its sample, this clonotype was seen many times. The chain employs TRBV5-1 and TRBJ2-2; weak D call: TRBD1 (5 bases). V was shortened by 6 bases and J by 2 bases, with 11 bases between the two germline ends. The germline V gene has CDR1 SGHRS and CDR2 YFSETQ. The CDR3 is made up of 14 amino acids. The CDR3 spells CASTARANTGELFF. CDR3 in DNA: TGCGCCAGCACCGCCAGGGCCAACACCGGGGAGCTGTTTTTT.

This clonotype was seen many times. The chain recombines TRBV9 with TRBJ2-7; 7 nucleotides match TRBD1. Trimming removed 2 bases from V and 2 bases from J; junction bases left unmatched: 7. Germline CDR1 is SGDLS and CDR2 is YYNGEE. The CDR3 sequence is 15 residues long. This CDR3 is CASSVSGQLTYEQYF. The CDR3 DNA sequence: TGTGCCAGCAGCGTTTCGGGACAGCTTACCTACGAGCAGTACTTC.

In this sample, this clonotype turned up many times. V is TRBV6-5 and J is TRBJ1-3; the D gene is possibly TRBD1 (5 bases). The CDR3 extends over 16 amino acids. The V and J ends lost 4 bases and 0 bases respectively, with 13 bases between them. Germline lookup yields CDR1 MNHEY and CDR2 SVGAGI. The CDR3 DNA is TGTGCCAGCAGTTTACCCGGGACCGACTCTGGAAACACCATATATTTT. Protein product: CASSLPGTDSGNTIYF.

This clonotype was picked up a small number of times. J is TRBJ2-3 and V is TRBV6-1, with 12 bases fitting TRBD1. The V segment lost 6 bases and the J segment 2 bases; nucleotides outside the gene matches: 6. Germline V CDR1 and CDR2: MNHNS, SASEGT. This CDR3 is 16 amino acids long. DNA of the CDR3: TGTGCCAGCAGCAAGGGACAGGGGGCTGACACAGATACGCAGTATTTT. It is translated as CASSKGQGADTDTQYF.

This clonotype occurred many times. The V gene is TRBV4-1, the J gene TRBJ2-1; D is unresolved. The CDR3 loop spans 17 amino acids. V lost 1 base and J 3 bases, leaving 16 bases between the germline ends. From germline, CDR1 is MGHRA and CDR2 YSYEKL. CDR3 in DNA: TGCGCCAGCAGCCAAGTGGAATTCGACATGGACTACAATGAGCAGTTCTTC. Amino acids: CASSQVEFDMDYNEQFF.

This clonotype was counted a few times. The genes are TRBV5-1 and TRBJ2-1; 8 bases line up with TRBD1. The CDR3 is 13 residues long. The V gene end was trimmed by 4 bases and the J gene end by 9 bases; junction bases not matched to a gene: 6. Per the germline V gene, CDR1 is SGHRS and CDR2 is YFSETQ. CDR3 sequence: CASSRDGTGEQFF. The CDR3 bases are TGCGCCAGCAGCAGGGATGGGACAGGTGAGCAGTTCTTC. The full variable domain, rest sourced from reference TRBV5-1 and TRBJ2-1, is KAGVTQTPRYLIKTRGQQVTLSCSPISGHRSVSWYQQTPGQGLQFLFEYFSETQRNKGNFPGRFSGRQFSNSRSEMNVSTLELGDSALYLCASSRDGTGEQFFGPGTRLTVL.

This clonotype came up many times. The chain uses TRBV7-3 and TRBJ2-4, with TRBD2 identical over 10 bases. Germline-derived CDR1 and CDR2 are SGHTA and FQGTGA. This CDR3 spans 15 amino acids. Losses at the gene ends were 6 bases for V and 2 bases for J; bases not matched to a gene: 4. The CDR3 sequence is CASRATSGTKNIQYF. The CDR3 coding sequence is TGTGCCAGCAGGGCTACTAGCGGGACCAAAAACATTCAGTACTTC.

The chain recombines TRBV9 with TRBJ2-5; D unclear. The germline V and J ends were trimmed by 4 bases and 1 base, with 11 bases remaining between them. This CDR3 is built from 14 residues. CDR1 is SGDLS, CDR2 YYNGEE, per germline. The CDR3 is CASSLNSGQETQYF. The CDR3 DNA reads as TGTGCCAGCAGCCTAAACAGTGGCCAAGAGACCCAGTACTTC.

The V gene is TRBV6-1, the J gene TRBJ1-4; D perhaps matches TRBD1 (6 bases). Between the trimmed V and J ends, which lost 7 bases and 4 bases, there was a span of 13 bases. This CDR3 comprises 14 residues. Per germline, CDR1 MNHNS and CDR2 SASEGT. The CDR3 protein is CASILQGSNEKLFF. Written as DNA, the CDR3 is TGTGCCAGCATTCTACAGGGAAGTAATGAAAAACTGTTTTTT.

This clonotype was seen repeatedly, ten times or more. The chain combines TRBV4-2 with TRBJ1-6, with TRBD1 matching over 8 bases. The CDR3 sequence is 15 residues long. The ends lost 3 bases at V and 7 bases at J; junction bases unmatched: 5. Germline CDR1 is LGHNA and CDR2 is YNFKEQ. In DNA form, the CDR3 reads TGTGCCAGCAGCCAGGAAACAGGGGGGAATTCACCCCTCCACTTT. Amino acid sequence: CASSQETGGNSPLHF.

This clonotype was seen many times. The rearrangement joins TRBV7-8 to TRBJ1-5; 7 positions match TRBD1. From germline, CDR1 is SGHVS and CDR2 FQNEAQ. CDR3 length: 13 amino acids. Trimming took 3 bases from V and 6 from J; bases not matched to a gene: 2. The DNA of the CDR3 is TGTGCCAGCAGCTTGCAGGGGGGTCAGCCCCAGCATTTT. Residues: CASSLQGGQPQHF.

This clonotype was seen repeatedly, ten times or more. The chain joins TRBV29-1 to TRBJ2-3; TRBD1 aligns across 9 bases. Germline loops: CDR1 SQVTM, CDR2 ANQGSEA. This CDR3 has 12 amino acids. V lost 3 bases and J lost 11; bases outside the gene matches: 6. The DNA of the CDR3 is TGCAGCGTTGATGGGACAGGGCAGGGGCAGTATTTT. This encodes CSVDGTGQGQYF.